This T cell receptor (beta chain) was captured in a study of beta chain features in type 1 diabetes. Across the whole study: The patients were much like the healthy donors in age, gender and cell yields.

Study results and limitations: Shortening of TCRB CDR3s, moderate but significant, appeared in all four CD4+ subsets of Type 1 diabetes patients.

The CDR3 extends over 13 amino acids. From germline, CDR1 is MDHEN and CDR2 SYDVKM. V was shortened by 5 bases and J by 5 bases, with 12 bases between the two germline ends. The entirety of the isolated RNA underwent reverse transcription, so expressed TCRB transcripts were sequenced. An average near 3.57 million reads came from naive, central memory and regulatory T cell samples. Some clones are missing from TCRdb's copy, which holds only in-frame ones; the method was immunoSEQ multiplex PCR. The table lists 130,000 or so clones, around 10% of them singletons. The authors took one heparinised blood draw, averaging about 116 mL, from each donor. In all sorted populations, purity surpassed 95%. A word on this clone: Antigen: not known.

The V call is TRBV28, the J call TRBJ1-2; D ambiguous. This TCR was recovered from a man aged 30-40 years with type 1 diabetes. The sequencing input was central memory CD4+ T cells from blood. CDR3 sequence reads: CASSPPEGYGYTF. CDR3 DNA: TGTGCCAGCAGTCCCCCGGAGGGATATGGCTACACCTTC.